The present entry profiles one T cell receptor beta chain with its context. It lacks a known antigen. No per-base quality is available; no much larger clone lies one base away. There are 14 amino acids in the CDR3, from cysteine to phenylalanine inclusive. Only the CDR3 DNA stays, 42 bases, in frame from base 1. Germline trimming: 5 bases from V, 3 bases from J; junction bases outside gene matches: 5. CDR1 LNHDA and CDR2 SQIVND were looked up in the germline V gene (reference sequence). These data belong to a study of T cell responses to AZD1222 COVID-19 vaccine (dated by TCRdb to the early 2020s). Background on the whole study: TCR sequencing was performed for 230 to 250 trial participants, of whom about 200 were given two doses of AZD1222 and some 25 were given two doses of MenACWY control vaccine. Trial participants were enrolled into age subgroups of 18-55, 56-69 and 70-plus years, which contained roughly 150, 30 and 60 TCR-sequenced participants, respectively.

This specimen's time point label, interpreted: about 28 days (+/-7) after the second vaccine dose. AZD1222 recipients whose second dose came at about 4 weeks and those whose second dose came at about 12 weeks were combined into one group, since spike-specific TCR depth and breadth did not differ between the two schedules. Vaccinee samples came from UK trials COV001 and COV002, including a single-blind randomized controlled phase 2/3 trial of AZD1222 (ChAdOx1 nCoV-19) in healthy adults. For TCRbeta chain sequencing, PBMC samples were collected from trial participants at day 0 and at day 28 after the second dose. The CDR3 regions of human TCRbeta chains were analyzed by immunosequencing. The published analysis was carried out like this. Repertoire TCRs were checked for matches against a reference library of SARS-CoV-2-specific TCRs that had been generated using the MIRA antigen-specificity platform. Breadth was defined as the fraction of unique TCRs that were SARS-CoV-2-associated, and depth was defined as the fraction of total T cells that were SARS-CoV-2-associated. Each spike-specific TCR was assigned to its reactive spike region and to a CD4 or CD8 class using the MIRA data. Log10-transformed breadth and depth values were compared by one-way ANOVA with Sidak's multiple comparisons tests. Imported from immuneACCESS, the table was reduced by TCRdb to in-frame sequences with V and J called. These copies leave out some clones; in studies compared against another copy, an unresolved V gene accounts for under half, and the cause of the remainder is not known. V and J calls and clone size are given by that table; D and trimming were obtained from the DNA. For this sample the table gives 180,000 or so clones, of which more than 75% were detected only once. The top ten constitute roughly a quarter of the sample.

What the research found in general, with its limitations: Conclusions about previously exposed vaccinees were limited because only 6 or 7 AZD1222 recipients were SARS-CoV-2 seropositive at baseline. Reportedly, almost half of the unique spike-specific TCRs recognized epitopes lying outside the regions that are mutated in the B.1.351 and B.1.1.7 variants. The vaccine-associated CD4 TCRs covered the entire spike protein, and the dominant responses fell in regions 160-218 and 743-854. After two AZD1222 doses, both the breadth and the depth of spike-specific TCRs were significantly higher than at day 0 and than in MenACWY recipients. Because no samples from the day 14 peak response were available, repertoires could be characterized only after the peak T cell response. Participants were mostly white British, with more females than males. The authors suggested clonal diversity may have been underestimated. The 56-69-year group was small, and its depth increase did not reach significance, likely because of low power.

This TCR came from an adult who received the AZD1222 COVID-19 vaccine. Source: peripheral blood, taken 28 days after the second AZD1222 dose. The rearranged segments are TRBV19 and TRBJ2-5, with 8 junctional bases fitting TRBD2. The CDR3 has the sequence CASSLAGLEETQYF. At the DNA level, the sequence is TGTGCCAGTAGTCTAGCGGGCTTAGAAGAGACCCAGTACTTC.